Sequencing of this TCR beta chain was carried out in a study of blood T cell repertoires in COVID-19. This table comes from immunoSEQ multiplex PCR, and its TCRdb copy is limited to in-frame clones, with some not included. Of approximately 40,000 clones listed, roughly nine tenths were seen once; the top ten hold about 4.9%. Germline CDR1 and CDR2: SGHRS and YFSETQ. J gave up 5 bases and V 2 bases, and 3 bases lay outside the gene matches. CDR3 length: 14 residues. This TCR came from a human donor in a cohort sampled during active COVID-19. The gene calls are TRBV5-1 and TRBJ2-5, with 10 bases fitting TRBD2. Material: peripheral blood. CDR3 in amino acids: CASSFGTSVETQYF. The DNA for the CDR3 is TGCGCCAGCAGCTTTGGGACTAGCGTTGAGACCCAGTACTTC.